Below are 21 T cell receptor beta chains sequenced from a single sample in a study of T-cell memory formation after mild COVID-19. TCRdb independently ran MiXCR on the 5' RACE reads; one entry per CDR3 protein. This sample carries roughly 560,000 distinct CDR3 sequences, around 21% of them seen once, and the ten largest clones take under 15%. The sequencing sample was made of PBMCs or a T cell subset sorted from them (not recorded which). These receptors originate from an adult woman who had mild COVID-19 (a few samples of this study predate the infection). Cell type and time point are not known.

The chain uses TRBV6-4 and TRBJ2-1; 8 positions match TRBD2. J gave up 3 bases and V 6 bases, and 7 bases lay outside the gene matches. The CDR3 is made up of 15 amino acids. Germline V gene sequence: CDR1 MRHNA, CDR2 SNTAGT. The CDR3 region has the DNA TGTGCCAGCAGGCAAGGTAGCGGGGTCTACAATGAGCAGTTCTTC. Protein: CASRQGSGVYNEQFF.

There are many counts of this clonotype. The CDR3 here is CASSLGRYEQYF. DNA of the CDR3: TGTGCCAGCAGTTTGGGGAGATACGAGCAGTACTTC. The V call is TRBV12-3 or TRBV12-4, the J call TRBJ2-7, with D possibly TRBD2 on 5 matching bases. Trimming cost V 3 bases and J 4 bases, with 7 bases left between them. The CDR3 is 12 residues long.

This clonotype was counted a few times. The chain carries TRBV4-3 and TRBJ2-5; D perhaps matches TRBD2 (5 bases). The CDR3 loop spans 15 amino acids. V shed 1 base and J shed 5 bases, with 14 bases lying between them. CDR1 and CDR2 (germline): LGHNA, YSLEER. The CDR3 region is CASSQGERRWETQYF. The CDR3 nucleotides read TGCGCCAGCAGCCAAGGGGAGCGGAGGTGGGAGACCCAGTACTTC.

The V gene is TRBV10-3, the J gene TRBJ2-5, with D maybe TRBD1 (5 bases). V was shortened by 1 base and J by 1 base, with 7 bases between the two germline ends. The germline V gene has CDR1 ENHRY and CDR2 SYGVKD. CDR3 length: 14 residues. CDR3 loop: CAISEFDSQETQYF. CDR3 in DNA: TGTGCCATCAGTGAGTTTGACAGCCAAGAGACCCAGTACTTC.

This clonotype was counted between two and nine times. V usage is TRBV12-3 or TRBV12-4 and J usage is TRBJ1-1, with TRBD1 matching over 7 bases. After removal of 6 bases from V and 6 bases from J, the junction contained 16 bases not matched to a gene. There are 16 residues in the CDR3. Here the CDR3 reads CASRHAGTARQAEAFF. The DNA of the CDR3 is TGTGCCAGCAGGCACGCCGGGACAGCTCGCCAAGCTGAAGCTTTCTTT.

This clonotype has just a few counts. The V call is TRBV6-1, the J call TRBJ2-7; D unclear. This CDR3 comprises 14 residues. With 6 bases removed from V and 7 bases from J, the gap between germline ends came to 19 bases. The germline V gene has CDR1 MNHNS and CDR2 SASEGT. DNA of the CDR3: TGTGCCAGCAGGGAGACTCTTACTCCCCGGGAGCAGTACTTC. This gives the protein CASRETLTPREQYF.

The chain links TRBV7-3 to TRBJ1-2; 8 bases match TRBD1. The CDR3 covers 15 residues. V lost 5 bases to trimming and J lost 7 bases; unmatched junction nucleotides: 12. CDR1 is SGHTA and CDR2 is FQGTGA in the germline V gene. The CDR3 sequence is CASSPGTGVAVGYTF. CDR3 sequence (DNA): TGTGCCAGCAGCCCAGGGACAGGCGTGGCCGTTGGCTACACCTTC. Based on the CDR3 plus reference TRBV7-3 and TRBJ1-2, the full variable domain is GAGVSQTPSNKVTEKGKYVELRCDPISGHTALYWYRQSLGQGPEFLIYFQGTGAADDSGLPNDRFFAVRPEGSVSTLKIQRTERGDSAVYLCASSPGTGVAVGYTFGSGTRLTVV.

The rearrangement links TRBV6-5 to TRBJ2-1, with D perhaps matching TRBD1 (6 bases). V was cut by 0 bases and J by 8 bases, with 17 bases left in between. Germline V gene sequence: CDR1 MNHEY, CDR2 SVGAGI. The CDR3 covers 16 residues. The CDR3 loop is CASSYSSGRGRDEQFF. CDR3 DNA: TGTGCCAGCAGTTACTCTTCCGGCAGGGGAAGAGATGAGCAGTTCTTC.

In its sample, this clonotype was seen a few times. The J gene is TRBJ2-5, the V gene TRBV9; 7 nucleotides agree with TRBD2. Germline CDR1 and CDR2: SGDLS and YYNGEE. The CDR3 runs to 14 residues. The trim removed 1 base at V and 1 base at J, leaving 1 base unmatched. The CDR3 region has the DNA TGTGCCAGCAGCGTAAGCGGGGCCCAAGAGACCCAGTACTTC. Protein: CASSVSGAQETQYF.

This clonotype was found many times. The chain recombines TRBV12-3 or TRBV12-4 with TRBJ2-5; D call uncertain. This CDR3 is 13 amino acids long. V dropped 3 bases and J dropped 3 bases, with 8 bases sitting between them. Here the CDR3 reads CASSFRQEETQYF. In DNA form, the CDR3 reads TGTGCCAGCAGTTTTAGGCAGGAAGAGACCCAGTACTTC.

This clonotype was recorded at least ten times. The gene calls are TRBV4-2 and TRBJ2-5, with D perhaps TRBD2 (6 bases). Germline V lookup: CDR1 LGHNA, CDR2 YNFKEQ. The V gene lost 1 base and the J gene lost 5 bases, with 8 bases spanning the gap. This CDR3 has 13 amino acids. CDR3 sequence reads: CASSQVEGETQYF. The CDR3 DNA follows: TGTGCCAGCAGCCAAGTGGAGGGTGAGACCCAGTACTTC.

The CDR3 sequence is CSATTRDRFSYEQYF. The CDR3, as DNA: TGCAGTGCTACTACCCGGGACAGGTTCTCCTACGAGCAGTACTTC. The rearrangement uses TRBV20-1 and TRBJ2-7; 8 bases fit TRBD1. The junction had 8 bases not matched to a gene; V was cut back by 4 bases and J by 0 bases. Germline V gene data show CDR1 as DFQATT and CDR2 as SNEGSKA (reference sequence). The CDR3 contains 15 residues.

This clonotype was detected ten times or more. This rearrangement joins TRBV4-1 to TRBJ2-7; 13 nucleotides agree with TRBD2. Germline loops: CDR1 MGHRA, CDR2 YSYEKL. The CDR3 is 19 residues long. With 4 bases clipped from V and 0 bases from J, the junction kept 12 bases outside the gene matches. In DNA, the CDR3 is TGCGCCAGCAGCCCCTCCCTGGGACTAGCGGGGCTAAGCTCCTACGAGCAGTACTTC. This translates into CASSPSLGLAGLSSYEQYF.

The chain recombines TRBV18 with TRBJ2-5; 8 bases line up with TRBD1. V shed 3 bases and J 1 base; nucleotides not matched to a gene: 7. The V gene's germline CDR1 is KGHSH and CDR2 LQKENI. CDR3 length equals 16 residues. CDR3 loop: CASSPRTGSLQETQYF. As DNA, the CDR3 is TGTGCCAGCTCACCCCGGACAGGGTCCCTCCAAGAGACCCAGTACTTC.

This clonotype was seen a few times. The rearrangement links TRBV25-1 to TRBJ1-1, with D unresolved. Deletions cut 1 base from V and 1 base from J, with 7 bases between. The CDR3 contains 14 residues. Germline V CDR1 and CDR2: MGHDK, SYGVNS. The CDR3 region is CASSESKENTEAFF. CDR3 DNA: TGTGCCAGCAGTGAATCAAAAGAGAACACTGAAGCTTTCTTT.

As DNA, the CDR3 is TGTGCCAGCACATTAGGGAGCACAGATACGCAGTATTTT. This codes for CASTLGSTDTQYF. The V gene is TRBV25-1, the J gene TRBJ2-3; D ambiguous. The CDR3 runs 13 residues. The V gene's germline CDR1 is MGHDK and CDR2 SYGVNS. V lost 7 bases and J lost 0, with 8 bases in between.

This chain links TRBV5-5 with TRBJ2-5; either TRBD1 or TRBD2 may fit D (6 bases each). V lost 0 bases, J lost 1 base, and 13 bases lay in between. The CDR3 totals 16 residues. Germline V gene lookup returns CDR1 SGHKS and CDR2 YYEKEE (reference sequence). The CDR3 region has the DNA TGTGCCAGCAGCTTGGAGTGGGGGGCCCCCCAAGAGACCCAGTACTTC. Its protein is CASSLEWGAPQETQYF.

V gene TRBV20-1 combines with J gene TRBJ2-1; TRBD2 matches 7 bases. Germline CDR1 and CDR2: DFQATT and SNEGSKA (reference sequence). V lost 1 base, J lost 9 bases, and 9 bases stayed unmatched. The CDR3 extends over 14 amino acids. The CDR3 DNA reads TGCAGTGCTAGAGGGGCGGGAGCATCTATTGAGCAGTTCTTC. It is translated as CSARGAGASIEQFF.

In its sample, this clonotype was seen many times. V and J are TRBV25-1 and TRBJ2-2; no clear D. With 7 bases removed from V and 0 bases from J, the gap between germline ends came to 3 bases. The CDR3 covers 12 residues. Germline V gene data show CDR1 as MGHDK and CDR2 as SYGVNS. CDR3 coding DNA: TGTGCCAGCACAGCGAACACCGGGGAGCTGTTTTTT. It codes for CASTANTGELFF.

The gene calls are TRBV28 and TRBJ2-6; 9 bases align to TRBD1. CDR3 length: 16 residues. V dropped 4 bases and J dropped 2; count of bases not matched to a gene: 3. Per the germline V gene, CDR1 is MDHEN and CDR2 is SYDVKM. The CDR3 nucleotides are TGTGCCAGCAGTTCCGGGACAGGGACTGGGGCCAACGTCCTGACTTTC. The encoded protein is CASSSGTGTGANVLTF.

This clonotype came up a few times. The J gene is TRBJ2-1, the V gene TRBV4-3; TRBD2 matches 9 bases. The germline gives CDR1 LGHNA, CDR2 YSLEER. CDR3 length: 17 amino acids. The J segment lost 5 bases and the V segment lost 0 bases, leaving 8 bases of the junction unmatched. DNA for the CDR3: TGCGCCAGCAGCCAAGATCGTCAATTAGCGGGAGACAATGAGCAGTTCTTC. Translating it yields CASSQDRQLAGDNEQFF.